Below are 14 T cell receptor beta chains sequenced from a single sample in a study of chemoradiotherapy in HPV16-positive cancers. Clones were sequenced by immunoSEQ multiplex PCR, and TCRdb holds only the in-frame ones, with some missing. The data show around 8,000 clones, 60% to 85% seen once. Sampling was done from a patient who underwent chemoradiotherapy. The receptor source for this set is a human donor with HPV-associated anogenital cancer.

This clone was counted only a few times. The gene calls are TRBV14 and TRBJ1-4; no firm D call. Germline V gene lookup returns CDR1 SGHDN and CDR2 FVKESK. This CDR3 spans 11 amino acids. The V gene lost 7 bases and the J gene lost 8 bases, with 8 bases spanning the gap. The CDR3 bases are TGTGCCAGCACCTCGGGGGAAAAACTGTTTTTT. Protein product: CASTSGEKLFF.

V usage is TRBV2 and J usage is TRBJ1-2, with TRBD1 matching 11 bases. Germline loops: CDR1 SNHLY, CDR2 FYNNEI. J lost 6 bases, V lost 3 bases, and 9 bases had no gene match. The CDR3 spans 16 residues. The CDR3 loop reads CASSEGTGGTGNGYTF. In DNA form, the CDR3 reads TGTGCCAGCAGTGAGGGGACAGGGGGAACGGGAAATGGCTACACCTTC.

The gene calls are TRBV7-9 and TRBJ2-7, with 7 positions matching TRBD1. The J segment lost 4 bases and the V segment lost 4 bases, leaving 10 bases of the junction unmatched. Germline V CDR1 and CDR2: SEHNR, FQNEAQ (reference sequence). The CDR3 is 15 amino acids. CDR3 sequence reads: CASSSGQVYQYEQYF. The DNA of the CDR3 is TGTGCCAGCAGCTCCGGACAGGTCTACCAATACGAGCAGTACTTC.

The chain is built from TRBV4-1 and TRBJ2-1; TRBD2 aligns across 8 bases. V lost 3 bases, J lost 2 bases, and 6 bases stayed unmatched. The CDR3 has 16 residues. In germline, CDR1 is MGHRA, CDR2 YSYEKL. In DNA form, the CDR3 reads TGCGCCAGCAGCCACAATGGAGCGGGGGCCTACAATGAGCAGTTCTTC. Encoded protein: CASSHNGAGAYNEQFF.

The V and J genes are TRBV27 and TRBJ2-7; 8 bases match TRBD1. The V gene's germline CDR1 is MNHEY and CDR2 SMNVEV (reference sequence). Trimming took 4 bases from V and 4 from J; bases not matched to a gene: 12. The CDR3 is made up of 16 amino acids. The CDR3 DNA follows: TGTGCCAGCAGTTCCAGCCACCGACAGGGGACTTACGAGCAGTACTTC. Translating it yields CASSSSHRQGTYEQYF.

V is TRBV7-6 and J is TRBJ2-1; the D gene is possibly TRBD1 (5 bases). V was clipped by 4 bases and J by 12 bases, with 10 bases between them. The CDR3 contains 11 residues. CDR1 is SGHVS and CDR2 is FNYEAQ in the germline V gene. CDR3: CASSSTGSQFF. CDR3 DNA: TGTGCCAGCAGCTCTACAGGTTCGCAGTTCTTC. The whole variable domain, remainder taken from reference TRBV7-6 and TRBJ2-1, is GAGVSQSPRYKVTKRGQDVALRCDPISGHVSLYWYRQALGQGPEFLTYFNYEAQQDKSGLPNDRFSAERPEGSISTLTIQRTEQRDSAMYRCASSSTGSQFFGPGTRLTVL.

The chain uses TRBV28 and TRBJ1-1; 8 positions match TRBD1. V trimming: 4 bases; J trimming: 1 base; junction bases outside the gene matches: 5. Germline CDR1 is MDHEN and CDR2 is SYDVKM. The CDR3 covers 15 residues. As DNA, the CDR3 is TGTGCCAGCAGTTCCTCAGGGACAGGGAACACTGAAGCTTTCTTT. This codes for CASSSSGTGNTEAFF.

V usage is TRBV15 and J usage is TRBJ1-1, with D possibly matching TRBD1 (5 bases). Germline assignment: CDR1 LNHNV and CDR2 YYDKDF (reference sequence). There are 15 residues in the CDR3. The V end was cut by 1 base, the J end by 8 bases, with 17 bases between. The CDR3 loop reads CATSRAPTAGREAFF. The CDR3 bases are TGTGCCACCAGCAGAGCCCCGACCGCAGGGAGGGAAGCTTTCTTT.

The chain carries TRBV13 and TRBJ2-3; D might be TRBD1 or TRBD2, each matching 6 bases. Germline V CDR1 and CDR2: PRHDT, FYEKMQ (reference sequence). The CDR3 contains 15 residues. The V gene lost 3 bases and the J gene lost 4 bases, with 14 bases spanning the gap. In DNA form, the CDR3 reads TGTGCCAGCAGCTTGAGGAAGGGGGGCCCAGATACGCAGTATTTT. This codes for CASSLRKGGPDTQYF.

The chain links TRBV2 to TRBJ2-5, with 10 bases aligning to TRBD1. This CDR3 has 15 amino acids. Germline trimming cut 5 bases from V and 5 bases from J; bases unmatched to any gene: 8. From germline, CDR1 is SNHLY and CDR2 FYNNEI. The CDR3 DNA sequence: TGTGCCAGCAGTCTACGGGACAGGGGTACGGAGACCCAGTACTTC. This encodes CASSLRDRGTETQYF.

This clone was observed once. The chain is built from TRBV5-1 and TRBJ1-1; a possible D gene is TRBD1 (6 bases). The CDR3 contains 14 residues. V lost 4 bases, J lost 4 bases, and 14 bases lay in between. CDR1 and CDR2 from the germline V gene are SGHRS and YFSETQ. CDR3 sequence (DNA): TGCGCCAGCAGCAATTCGGGAGGGGGCACTGAAGCTTTCTTT. As protein: CASSNSGGGTEAFF.

This chain's CDR3 is CASSPNNQETQYF. In DNA, the CDR3 is TGTGCCAGCTCACCTAATAATCAAGAGACCCAGTACTTC. The genes are TRBV18 and TRBJ2-5; no reliable D call. CDR1 and CDR2 from the germline V gene are KGHSH and LQKENI. The CDR3 is made up of 13 amino acids. Trimming took off 3 bases at V and 2 bases at J, with 7 bases between the two ends.

The chain joins TRBV4-3 to TRBJ2-1; D perhaps matches TRBD1 (6 bases). The CDR3 totals 17 residues. CDR1 is LGHNA and CDR2 is YSLEER in the germline V gene. Deletions cut 6 bases from V and 3 bases from J, with 21 bases between. The CDR3 here is CASSPGRQGHRYNEQFF. Written as DNA, the CDR3 is TGCGCCAGCAGTCCCGGCCGGCAGGGACATCGCTACAATGAGCAGTTCTTC.

The chain recombines TRBV4-1 with TRBJ2-4; 12 bases map to TRBD2. The germline CDR1 and CDR2 sequences are MGHRA and YSYEKL. This CDR3 is built from 21 residues. J was trimmed by 1 base and V by 4 bases; bases with no gene match: 17. CDR3: CASSLLPWGTSGFKAKNIQYF. CDR3 sequence (DNA): TGCGCCAGCAGCCTACTCCCTTGGGGGACTAGCGGGTTTAAGGCCAAAAACATTCAGTACTTC.